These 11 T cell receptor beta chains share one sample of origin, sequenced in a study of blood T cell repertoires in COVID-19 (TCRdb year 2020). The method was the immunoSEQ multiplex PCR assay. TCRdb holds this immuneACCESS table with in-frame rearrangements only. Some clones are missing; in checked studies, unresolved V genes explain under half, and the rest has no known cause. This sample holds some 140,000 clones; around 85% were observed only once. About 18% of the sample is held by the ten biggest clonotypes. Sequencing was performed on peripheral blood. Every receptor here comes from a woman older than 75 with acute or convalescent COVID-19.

CDR3 amino acids: CASSVSGDALEQYF. Here the CDR3 DNA reads TGTGCCAGCAGCGTTTCCGGAGACGCTCTCGAGCAGTACTTC. The V and J genes are TRBV9 and TRBJ2-7; no clear D. The CDR3 runs 14 residues. The germline V gene encodes CDR1 SGDLS and CDR2 YYNGEE. Trimming pared 2 bases from V and 6 bases from J, leaving 15 bases between.

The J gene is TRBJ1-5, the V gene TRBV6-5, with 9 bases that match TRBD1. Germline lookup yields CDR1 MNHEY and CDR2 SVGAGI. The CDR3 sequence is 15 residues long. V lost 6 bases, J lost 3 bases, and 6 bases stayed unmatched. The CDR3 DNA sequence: TGTGCCAGCAGAGACAGGGGGGGAGTCAATCAGCCCCAGCATTTT. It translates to CASRDRGGVNQPQHF.

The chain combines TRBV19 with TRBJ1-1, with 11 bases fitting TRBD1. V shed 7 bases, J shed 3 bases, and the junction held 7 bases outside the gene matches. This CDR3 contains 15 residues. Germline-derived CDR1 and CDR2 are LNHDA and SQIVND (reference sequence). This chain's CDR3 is CASTSRTGGHTEAFF. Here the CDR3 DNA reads TGTGCCAGTACCTCTCGGACAGGGGGCCACACTGAAGCTTTCTTT.

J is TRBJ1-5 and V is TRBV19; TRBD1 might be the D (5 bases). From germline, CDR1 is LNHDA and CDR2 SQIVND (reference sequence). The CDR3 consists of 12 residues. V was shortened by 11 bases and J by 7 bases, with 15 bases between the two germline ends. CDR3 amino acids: CASSGGGQPQHF. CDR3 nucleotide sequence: TGTGCCTCTAGTGGGGGGGGACAGCCCCAGCATTTT. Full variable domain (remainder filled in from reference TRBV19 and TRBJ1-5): DGGITQSPKYLFRKEGQNVTLSCEQNLNHDAMYWYRQDPGQGLRLIYYSQIVNDFQKGDIAEGYSVSREKKESFPLTVTSAQKNPTAFYLCASSGGGQPQHFGDGTRLSIL.

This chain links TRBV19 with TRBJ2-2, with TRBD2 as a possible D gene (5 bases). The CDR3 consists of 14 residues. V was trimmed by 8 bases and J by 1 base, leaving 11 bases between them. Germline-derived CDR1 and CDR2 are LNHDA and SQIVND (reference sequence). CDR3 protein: CASREGLNTGELFF. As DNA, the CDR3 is TGTGCCAGTCGCGAGGGTCTGAACACCGGGGAGCTGTTTTTT.

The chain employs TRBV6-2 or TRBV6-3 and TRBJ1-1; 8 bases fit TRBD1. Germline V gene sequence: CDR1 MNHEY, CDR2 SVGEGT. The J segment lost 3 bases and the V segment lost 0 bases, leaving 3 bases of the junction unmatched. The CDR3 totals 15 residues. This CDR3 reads CASSYSDRGDTEAFF. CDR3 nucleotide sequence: TGTGCCAGCAGTTACTCCGACAGGGGCGACACTGAAGCTTTCTTT.

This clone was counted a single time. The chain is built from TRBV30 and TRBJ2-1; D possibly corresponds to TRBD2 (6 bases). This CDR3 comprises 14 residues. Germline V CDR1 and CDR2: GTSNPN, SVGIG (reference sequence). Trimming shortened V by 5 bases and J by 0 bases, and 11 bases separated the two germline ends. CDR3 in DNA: TGTGCCTGGTGGGGAGGAAACTCCTACAATGAGCAGTTCTTC. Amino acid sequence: CAWWGGNSYNEQFF.

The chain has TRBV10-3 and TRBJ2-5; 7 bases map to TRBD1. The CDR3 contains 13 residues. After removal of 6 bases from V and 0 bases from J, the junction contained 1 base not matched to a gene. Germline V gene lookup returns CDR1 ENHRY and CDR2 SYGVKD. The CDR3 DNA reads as TGTGCCATCAGGGGGACAGACCAAGAGACCCAGTACTTC. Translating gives CAIRGTDQETQYF.

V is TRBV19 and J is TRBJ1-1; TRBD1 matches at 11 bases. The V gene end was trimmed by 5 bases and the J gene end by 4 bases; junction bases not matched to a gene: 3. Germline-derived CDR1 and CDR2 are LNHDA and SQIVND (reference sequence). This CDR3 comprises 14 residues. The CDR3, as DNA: TGTGCCAGTAGTCCGGGACAGGGGGTCACTGAAGCTTTCTTT. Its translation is CASSPGQGVTEAFF.

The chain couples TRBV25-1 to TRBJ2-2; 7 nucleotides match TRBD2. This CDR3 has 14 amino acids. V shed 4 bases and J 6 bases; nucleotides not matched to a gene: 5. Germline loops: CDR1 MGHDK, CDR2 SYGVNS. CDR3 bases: TGTGCCAGCAGTGGGGACTATATAGCCGGGGAGCTGTTTTTT. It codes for CASSGDYIAGELFF.

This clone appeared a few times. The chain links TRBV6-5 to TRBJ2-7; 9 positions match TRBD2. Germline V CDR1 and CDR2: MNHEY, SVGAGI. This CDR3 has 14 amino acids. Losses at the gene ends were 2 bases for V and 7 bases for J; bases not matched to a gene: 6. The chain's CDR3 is CASSYASGTKEQYF. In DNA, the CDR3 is TGTGCCAGCAGTTACGCTAGCGGGACTAAGGAGCAGTACTTC.